The 13 T cell receptor beta chains given below trace back to one sample, sequenced in a study of OX40 agonist ivuxolimab in advanced cancers. The table came from immunoSEQ multiplex PCR; TCRdb's copy has only in-frame clones and leaves some out. The table has approximately 50,000 clones, 70% to 90% seen once. The starting material was CD4+ or CD8+ T cells sorted from blood, obtained in a trial of the OX40 agonist ivuxolimab. These receptors all come from an adult with an advanced solid tumor such as melanoma, head and neck, liver or kidney cancer.

V usage is TRBV10-3 and J usage is TRBJ1-5; 11 bases are a match to TRBD1. The J segment lost 1 base and the V segment lost 10 bases, leaving 3 bases of the junction unmatched. CDR3 size: 14 residues. CDR1 is ENHRY, CDR2 SYGVKD, per germline. DNA for the CDR3: TGTGCCACCGGACAGGGGGCAAGCAATCAGCCCCAGCATTTT. Amino acids: CATGQGASNQPQHF.

J is TRBJ2-1 and V is TRBV5-1; 8 bases are a match to TRBD1. CDR1 is SGHRS, CDR2 YFSETQ, per germline. The CDR3 runs to 14 residues. V trimming: 6 bases; J trimming: 6 bases; junction bases outside the gene matches: 8. Written as DNA, the CDR3 is TGCGCCAGCATACAGGGGGACTCGTTCAATGAGCAGTTCTTC. This translates into CASIQGDSFNEQFF. Using reference TRBV5-1 and TRBJ2-1 for the parts outside the CDR3, the full variable domain is KAGVTQTPRYLIKTRGQQVTLSCSPISGHRSVSWYQQTPGQGLQFLFEYFSETQRNKGNFPGRFSGRQFSNSRSEMNVSTLELGDSALYLCASIQGDSFNEQFFGPGTRLTVL.

This chain connects TRBV18 to TRBJ2-4, with 10 bases identical to TRBD2. This CDR3 region has 17 residues. The J segment lost 3 bases and the V segment lost 4 bases, leaving 9 bases of the junction unmatched. Germline lookup yields CDR1 KGHSH and CDR2 LQKENI. The CDR3 DNA reads TGTGCCAGCTCACTCGGGGTAGCGGGGGGCGTCAAAAACATTCAGTACTTC. Its protein is CASSLGVAGGVKNIQYF.

The chain employs TRBV18 and TRBJ2-5, with D tentatively TRBD1 (5 bases). CDR1 KGHSH and CDR2 LQKENI come from the germline V gene. The V gene lost 3 bases and the J gene lost 3 bases, with 14 bases spanning the gap. This CDR3 comprises 15 residues. This CDR3 reads CASSPRGPLEETQYF. The CDR3 region has the DNA TGTGCCAGCTCACCTAGGGGCCCTCTTGAAGAGACCCAGTACTTC.

The rearrangement links TRBV6-1 to TRBJ1-5; TRBD1 aligns across 9 bases. The length of the CDR3 is 15 residues. J lost 6 bases, V lost 5 bases, and 8 bases had no gene match. CDR1 is MNHNS and CDR2 is SASEGT in the germline V gene. CDR3 in amino acids: CASSLPGQGRQPQHF. The CDR3 nucleotides are TGTGCCAGCAGTCTACCGGGACAGGGACGTCAGCCCCAGCATTTT.

The chain uses TRBV4-1 and TRBJ1-1; TRBD1 agrees at 9 bases. The V gene's germline CDR1 is MGHRA and CDR2 YSYEKL. V was clipped by 1 base and J by 5 bases; unmatched bases: 8. The CDR3 is made up of 16 amino acids. CDR3 DNA: TGCGCCAGCAGCCAAGTTTTTACAGGGGGCTCTACTGAAGCTTTCTTT. This gives the protein CASSQVFTGGSTEAFF.

CDR3 sequence: CSVETQLNTGELFF. The CDR3 coding sequence is TGCAGCGTGGAGACCCAGCTGAATACCGGGGAGCTGTTTTTT. The genes are TRBV29-1 and TRBJ2-2; D is unresolved. The CDR3 has 14 residues. Germline V gene sequence: CDR1 SQVTM, CDR2 ANQGSEA. With 6 bases removed from V and 5 bases from J, the gap between germline ends came to 16 bases.

The V and J genes are TRBV6-5 and TRBJ2-1; 10 nucleotides match TRBD2. Trimming at V came to 7 bases and at J to 9 bases, leaving 12 bases not matched to a gene. CDR3 length: 15 amino acids. CDR1 MNHEY and CDR2 SVGAGI come from the germline V gene. CDR3 in amino acids: CASTYPTSGISEQFF. CDR3 nucleotide sequence: TGTGCCAGCACCTACCCCACTAGCGGGATCAGTGAGCAGTTCTTC.

This clone has a single count. The rearrangement joins TRBV2 to TRBJ1-6; D ambiguous. Germline V gives CDR1 SNHLY, CDR2 FYNNEI. The CDR3 is made up of 15 amino acids. The V gene lost 0 bases and the J gene lost 9 bases, with 12 bases spanning the gap. This CDR3 is CASSEAHPGSSPLHF. The CDR3 DNA reads as TGTGCCAGCAGTGAAGCGCACCCCGGGAGTTCACCCCTCCACTTT.

The V call is TRBV19, the J call TRBJ2-7; possibly TRBD2 for D (7 bases). Trimming shortened V by 2 bases and J by 0 bases, and 11 bases separated the two germline ends. This CDR3 is 15 amino acids long. The germline V gene encodes CDR1 LNHDA and CDR2 SQIVND (reference sequence). CDR3 residues: CASSIRGGASYEQYF. As DNA, the CDR3 is TGTGCCAGTAGTATACGCGGGGGCGCCTCCTACGAGCAGTACTTC.

This clone was found once. This sequence joins TRBV6-4 and TRBJ1-2; tentatively, D is TRBD1 (5 bases). The length of the CDR3 is 14 residues. From germline, CDR1 is MRHNA and CDR2 SNTAGT. Trimming shortened V by 2 bases and J by 8 bases, and 15 bases separated the two germline ends. CDR3: CASSDAGAGRGYTF. The DNA of the CDR3 is TGTGCCAGCAGTGACGCTGGGGCGGGTCGGGGCTACACCTTC.

The chain couples TRBV2 to TRBJ2-7, with D possibly being TRBD1 (5 bases). Trimming took 4 bases from V and 3 from J, leaving 7 bases between them. Germline V gene sequence: CDR1 SNHLY, CDR2 FYNNEI. This CDR3 is 12 amino acids long. The CDR3 sequence is CASSGGGYEQYF. The CDR3 DNA follows: TGTGCCAGCAGTGGGGGCGGCTACGAGCAGTACTTC.

The chain is built from TRBV30 and TRBJ1-2; no clear D gene. This CDR3 is 15 amino acids long. Trimming cost V 6 bases and J 2 bases, with 19 bases left between them. From germline, CDR1 is GTSNPN and CDR2 SVGIG (reference sequence). CDR3 bases: TGTGCCTGTAATCCCGGATGGAAAAAGAACTATGGCTACACCTTC. It encodes CACNPGWKKNYGYTF. Looking up the rest from reference TRBV30 and TRBJ1-2 gives the full variable domain: SQTIHQWPATLVQPVGSPLSLECTVEGTSNPNLYWYRQAAGRGLQLLFYSVGIGQISSEVPQNLSASRPQDRQFILSSKKLLLSDSGFYLCACNPGWKKNYGYTFGSGTRLTVV.